This T cell receptor beta chain comes out of a study of Ad26.COV2.S vaccination and SARS-CoV-2 variants. Study-level results: Analyses of TCR breadth and depth may have underestimated total T cell responses. Vaccinated and placebo-treated recipients had similar non-spike TCR breadth. Relative to placebo recipients, vaccine recipients exhibited elevated spike-specific TCR breadth.

This clone was counted once. Its antigen is not known. Libraries were prepared by immunoSEQ multiplex PCR; TCRdb keeps only in-frame clonotypes and omits some of them. The repertoire consists of over 90,000 clones, with around three quarters occurring once and the leading ten covering approximately 15%. There are 13 residues in the CDR3. With 5 bases removed from V and 5 bases from J, the gap between germline ends came to 9 bases. The chain recombines TRBV12-3 or TRBV12-4 with TRBJ1-4; D is possibly TRBD1 (6 bases). The origin of this receptor is a human donor who had recovered from COVID-19. The material was peripheral blood, obtained after recovery from COVID-19. This chain's CDR3 is CASSPDRNEKLFF. The CDR3 DNA sequence: TGTGCCAGCAGTCCGGACAGAAATGAAAAACTGTTTTTT.